This is a list of T cell receptor beta chains from one sample in a study of identical twins. TCRdb used MiXCR to reprocess the 5' RACE reads, holding one entry per CDR3 protein. This sample has around 300,000 distinct CDR3 sequences, with about 8% found just once. This sample was shared with a second study, whose subject was yellow fever vaccine responses in identical twins.

What was sequenced was memory (CD45RO+) T cells sorted from blood. Source of these receptors: a woman between 18 and 29 years old in good health. The CDR3 runs from the conserved cysteine through the conserved F or W. Fields, in order: V gene, J gene, CDR3 protein.

v_call: TRBV7-2; j_call: TRBJ1-1; cdr3_aa: CASSLVYREDTEAFF
v_call: TRBV20-1; j_call: TRBJ2-7; cdr3_aa: CSARSDRGIHEQYF
v_call: TRBV5-1; j_call: TRBJ1-1; cdr3_aa: CASSAQGQSNTEAFF
v_call: TRBV7-9; j_call: TRBJ2-5; cdr3_aa: CASSRDQQETQYF
v_call: TRBV4-2; j_call: TRBJ2-2; cdr3_aa: CASSPAGLDAGELFF
v_call: TRBV11-2; j_call: TRBJ1-1; cdr3_aa: CASSLGGLGTNTEAFF
v_call: TRBV20-1; j_call: TRBJ1-1; cdr3_aa: CSARQDGAEAFF
v_call: TRBV3-1; j_call: TRBJ2-1; cdr3_aa: CASSQDGAASSYNEQFF
v_call: TRBV4-1; j_call: TRBJ1-3; cdr3_aa: CASSQVTGRDTIYF
v_call: TRBV6-2/TRBV6-3; j_call: TRBJ1-1; cdr3_aa: CASSYSGGGTEAFF